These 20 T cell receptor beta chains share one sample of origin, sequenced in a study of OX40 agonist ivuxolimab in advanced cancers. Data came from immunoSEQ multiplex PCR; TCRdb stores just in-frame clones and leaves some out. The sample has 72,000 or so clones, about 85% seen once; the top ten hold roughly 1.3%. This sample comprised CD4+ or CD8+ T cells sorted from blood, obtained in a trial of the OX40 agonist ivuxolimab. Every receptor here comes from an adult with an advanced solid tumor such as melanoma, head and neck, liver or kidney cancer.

This CDR3 reads CASSLGAGEAHEQYF. As DNA, the CDR3 is TGTGCCAGCAGCTTAGGGGCGGGAGAAGCGCACGAGCAGTACTTC. This rearrangement joins TRBV7-2 to TRBJ2-7; TRBD2 agrees at 7 bases. Germline trimming cut 1 base from V and 5 bases from J; bases unmatched to any gene: 8. Germline V gene sequence: CDR1 SGHTA, CDR2 FQGNSA. CDR3 length equals 15 residues.

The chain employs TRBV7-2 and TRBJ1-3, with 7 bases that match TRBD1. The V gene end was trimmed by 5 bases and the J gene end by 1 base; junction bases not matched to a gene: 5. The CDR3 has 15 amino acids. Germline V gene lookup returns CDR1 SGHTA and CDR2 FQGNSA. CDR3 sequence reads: CASSRTGLSGNTIYF. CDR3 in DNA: TGTGCCAGCAGCCGGACAGGACTTTCTGGAAACACCATATATTTT.

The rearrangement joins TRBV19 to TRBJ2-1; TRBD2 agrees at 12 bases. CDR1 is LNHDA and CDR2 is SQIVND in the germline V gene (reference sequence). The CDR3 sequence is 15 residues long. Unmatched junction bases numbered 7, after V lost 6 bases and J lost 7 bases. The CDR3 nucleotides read TGTGCCAGTAGCCTGACTAGCGGGAGTAGAAATGAGCAGTTCTTC. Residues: CASSLTSGSRNEQFF.

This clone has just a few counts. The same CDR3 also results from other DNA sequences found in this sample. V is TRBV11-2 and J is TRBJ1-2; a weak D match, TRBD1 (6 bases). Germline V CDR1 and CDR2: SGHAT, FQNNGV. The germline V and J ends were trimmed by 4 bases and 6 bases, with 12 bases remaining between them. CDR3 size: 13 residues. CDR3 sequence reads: CASSSRGWDGYTF. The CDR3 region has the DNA TGTGCCAGCAGCTCCAGGGGATGGGATGGCTACACCTTC.

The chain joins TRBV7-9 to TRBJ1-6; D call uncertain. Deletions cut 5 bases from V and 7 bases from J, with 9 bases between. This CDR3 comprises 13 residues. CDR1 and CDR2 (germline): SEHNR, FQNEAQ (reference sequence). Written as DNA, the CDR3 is TGTGCCAGCAGCCCACCGTCGAATTCACCCCTCCACTTT. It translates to CASSPPSNSPLHF.

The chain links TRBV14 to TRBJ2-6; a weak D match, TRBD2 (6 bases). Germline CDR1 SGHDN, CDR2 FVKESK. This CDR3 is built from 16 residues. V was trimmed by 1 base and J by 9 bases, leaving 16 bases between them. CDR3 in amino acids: CASSQGATGVGNVLTF. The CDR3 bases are TGTGCCAGCAGCCAAGGGGCGACGGGGGTAGGCAACGTCCTGACTTTC.

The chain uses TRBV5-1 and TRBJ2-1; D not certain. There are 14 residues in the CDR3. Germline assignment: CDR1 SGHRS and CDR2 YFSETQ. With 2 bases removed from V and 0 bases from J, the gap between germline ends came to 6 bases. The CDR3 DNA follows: TGCGCCAGCAGCTTTCAAAGCTCCTACAATGAGCAGTTCTTC. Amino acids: CASSFQSSYNEQFF.

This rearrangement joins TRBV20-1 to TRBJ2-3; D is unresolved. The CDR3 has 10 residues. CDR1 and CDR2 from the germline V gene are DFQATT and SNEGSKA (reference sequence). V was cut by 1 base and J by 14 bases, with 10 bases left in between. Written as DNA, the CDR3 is TGCAGTGCTAGAGGGCTCAGTACGTATTTT. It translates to CSARGLSTYF.

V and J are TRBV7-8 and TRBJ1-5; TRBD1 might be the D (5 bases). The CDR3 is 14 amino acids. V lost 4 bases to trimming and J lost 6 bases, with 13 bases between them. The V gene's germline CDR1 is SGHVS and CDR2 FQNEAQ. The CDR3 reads CASSYGTETQPQHF. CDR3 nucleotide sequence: TGTGCCAGCAGCTACGGGACGGAAACTCAGCCCCAGCATTTT.

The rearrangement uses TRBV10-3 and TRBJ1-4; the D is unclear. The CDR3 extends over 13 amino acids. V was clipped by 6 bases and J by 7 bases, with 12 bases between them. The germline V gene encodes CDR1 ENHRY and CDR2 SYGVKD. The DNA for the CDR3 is TGTGCCATCAGCGGAGATTTGAGTGAAAAACTGTTTTTT. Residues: CAISGDLSEKLFF.

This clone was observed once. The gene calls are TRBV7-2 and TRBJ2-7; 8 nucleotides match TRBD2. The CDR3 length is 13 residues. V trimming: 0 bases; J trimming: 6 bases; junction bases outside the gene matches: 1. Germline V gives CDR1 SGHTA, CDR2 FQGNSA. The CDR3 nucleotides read TGTGCCAGCAGCTTAGCTCTAGCGGGCGAGCAGTACTTC. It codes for CASSLALAGEQYF.

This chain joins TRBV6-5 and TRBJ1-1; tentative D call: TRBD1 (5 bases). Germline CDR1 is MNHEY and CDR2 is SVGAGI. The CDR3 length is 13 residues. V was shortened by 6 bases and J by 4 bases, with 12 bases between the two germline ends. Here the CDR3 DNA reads TGTGCCAGCAGGATCAGGGTCACCACTGAAGCTTTCTTT. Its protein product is CASRIRVTTEAFF.

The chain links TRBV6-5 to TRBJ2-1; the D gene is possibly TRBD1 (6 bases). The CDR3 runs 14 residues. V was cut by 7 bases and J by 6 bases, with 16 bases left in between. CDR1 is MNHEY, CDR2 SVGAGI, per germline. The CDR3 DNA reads TGTGCCAGCATTAACCCGACAGGACCCAATGAGCAGTTCTTC. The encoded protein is CASINPTGPNEQFF.

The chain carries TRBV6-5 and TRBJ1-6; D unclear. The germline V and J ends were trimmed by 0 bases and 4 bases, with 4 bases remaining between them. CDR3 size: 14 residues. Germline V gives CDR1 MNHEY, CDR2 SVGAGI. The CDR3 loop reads CASSYSGYNSPLHF. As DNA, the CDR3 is TGTGCCAGCAGTTACTCGGGGTATAATTCACCCCTCCACTTT.

The CDR3, as DNA: TGTGCCAGCAGTGACTCCCTTACAGGGGGCGCTACCAAAAACATTCAGTACTTC. Protein product: CASSDSLTGGATKNIQYF. This sequence joins TRBV6-4 and TRBJ2-4; 9 nucleotides align to TRBD1. V lost 0 bases to trimming and J lost 2 bases; unmatched junction nucleotides: 8. There are 18 residues in the CDR3. From germline, CDR1 is MRHNA and CDR2 SNTAGT.

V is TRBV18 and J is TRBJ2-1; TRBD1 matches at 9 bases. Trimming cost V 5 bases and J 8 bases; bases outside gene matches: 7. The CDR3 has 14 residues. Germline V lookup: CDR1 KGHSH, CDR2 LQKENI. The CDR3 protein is CASSTGQGRDEQFF. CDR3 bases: TGTGCCAGCTCAACGGGACAGGGCCGCGATGAGCAGTTCTTC. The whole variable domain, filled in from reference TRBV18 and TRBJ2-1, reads NAGVMQNPRHLVRRRGQEARLRCSPMKGHSHVYWYRQLPEEGLKFMVYLQKENIIDESGMPKERFSAEFPKEGPSILRIQQVVRGDSAAYFCASSTGQGRDEQFFGPGTRLTVL.

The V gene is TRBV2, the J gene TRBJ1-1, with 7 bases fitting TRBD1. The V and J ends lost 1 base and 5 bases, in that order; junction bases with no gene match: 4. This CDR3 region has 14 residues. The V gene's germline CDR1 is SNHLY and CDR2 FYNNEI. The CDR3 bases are TGTGCCAGCAGTGAAGTCCGACAGGGAACTGAAGCTTTCTTT. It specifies CASSEVRQGTEAFF.

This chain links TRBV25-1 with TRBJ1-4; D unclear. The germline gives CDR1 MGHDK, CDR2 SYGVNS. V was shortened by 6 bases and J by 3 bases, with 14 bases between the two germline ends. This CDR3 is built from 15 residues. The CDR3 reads CASRNYRPANEKLFF. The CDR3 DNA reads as TGTGCCAGCAGGAACTACCGGCCGGCTAATGAAAAACTGTTTTTT.

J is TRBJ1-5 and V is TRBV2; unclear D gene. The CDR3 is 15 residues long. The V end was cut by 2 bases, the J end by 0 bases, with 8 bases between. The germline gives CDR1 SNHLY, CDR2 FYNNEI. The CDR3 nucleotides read TGTGCCAGCAGTGAACTTGGGGATAGCAATCAGCCCCAGCATTTT. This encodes CASSELGDSNQPQHF.

The CDR3 nucleotides are TGTGCCAGCAGTGAATGGACAGGGCCAACTAATGAAAAACTGTTTTTT. Translating it yields CASSEWTGPTNEKLFF. V usage is TRBV6-1 and J usage is TRBJ1-4, with 8 bases that match TRBD1. The ends lost 2 bases at V and 0 bases at J; junction bases unmatched: 2. Germline-derived CDR1 and CDR2 are MNHNS and SASEGT. There are 16 residues in the CDR3.